This TCR beta chain was sequenced for a study of T cell responses to AZD1222 COVID-19 vaccine. The method was immunoSEQ multiplex PCR; TCRdb's version includes in-frame clones alone and lacks a portion of them. The sample contains tens of thousands of clones, around 86% of which appear only once. Study-level findings and limits: There were mostly white British donors and more females than males, and clonal diversity was possibly underestimated. Following two doses of AZD1222, Spike-specific TCR breadth and depth rose.

This clone was detected once. Antigen: not known. The sequences come from peripheral blood, collected on day 0 of AZD1222 vaccination. This receptor was obtained from an adult in good health.

The CDR3 DNA sequence: TGTGCCAGCAGTGGGGAGCCAATCCCACGGACATATAACGATCAGCCCCAGCATTTT. It codes for CASSGEPIPRTYNDQPQHF. The V gene is TRBV6-4, the J gene TRBJ1-5; maybe TRBD1 (5 bases). V was clipped by 4 bases and J by 5 bases, with 27 bases between them. This CDR3 spans 19 amino acids. Germline V lookup: CDR1 MRHNA, CDR2 SNTAGT.